This is a list of T cell receptor beta chains from one sample in a study of blood T cell repertoires in COVID-19. Measured with immunoSEQ multiplex PCR; TCRdb has only the in-frame clones, and not every one. The repertoire includes over 200,000 clones, 88% of them detected once, and just under 0.8% sits in the top ten. The sequenced sample was peripheral blood. Every receptor here comes from a woman aged 30 to 39 with acute or convalescent COVID-19. CDR3s include the opening cysteine and the closing phenylalanine or tryptophan. Fields, in order: J gene, D gene, clone size, V gene, CDR3 DNA, CDR3 protein. A D gene is named only where the DNA matches it firmly. Clone size appears in some rows only: once, few, many, or a class for an expanded clone.

TRBJ1-5 | . | once | TRBV6-1 | TGTGCCAGCAGTGAAGCGCCCAGCGGCAATCAGCCCCAGCATTTT | CASSEAPSGNQPQHF
TRBJ1-5 | . | . | TRBV6-5 | TGTGCCAGCAGTTACTCATCCAGTGACAATCAGCCCCAGCATTTT | CASSYSSSDNQPQHF
TRBJ1-5 | TRBD1 | . | TRBV30 | TGTGCCTGGAGTGCCATCGGACAGGTTAATAGCAATCAGCCCCAGCATTTT | CAWSAIGQVNSNQPQHF
TRBJ2-7 | . | . | TRBV7-8 | TGTGCCAGCAGCAGACAGGTGAAGGACGAGCAGTACTTC | CASSRQVKDEQYF
TRBJ1-2 | . | . | TRBV9 | TGTGCCAGCAGCTCCCGCGGGGGGGGACTGCGTACGGGCTACACCTTC | CASSSRGGGLRTGYTF
TRBJ2-7 | . | once | TRBV30 | TGTGCCTGGAGGCCGGACTTACGGGGCTACGAGCAGTACTTC | CAWRPDLRGYEQYF
TRBJ1-4 | . | . | TRBV7-9 | TGTGCCAGCAGCTCCACTGGGCTTACAACTAATGAAAAACTGTTTTTT | CASSSTGLTTNEKLFF
TRBJ2-1 | TRBD2 | few | TRBV5-4 | TGTGCCAGCAGCCCTCGGACTAGCGGGAACGATGAGCAGTTCTTC | CASSPRTSGNDEQFF
TRBJ1-5 | TRBD1 | . | TRBV30 | TGTGCCTGGAGTTCACTACAGGGGCAGCCCCAGCATTTT | CAWSSLQGQPQHF
TRBJ1-5 | . | . | TRBV30 | TGTGCCTGGAGTAAGGGGGGGGCGGATCAGCCCCAGCATTTT | CAWSKGGADQPQHF
TRBJ2-1 | TRBD2 | . | TRBV10-3 | TGTGCCATCACCGAATGGACTAGCGGGAGAATAAGGCAGTTCTTC | CAITEWTSGRIRQFF
TRBJ2-7 | TRBD2 | few | TRBV11-3 | TGTGCCAGCACGCCCGAGGGACTAGCGGATTCCTACGAGCAGTACTTC | CASTPEGLADSYEQYF
TRBJ2-1 | TRBD2 | . | TRBV7-9 | TGTGCCAGCAGCTTAGGTGGTTTAGCTAGCGGGAGGACATACAATGAGCAGTTCTTC | CASSLGGLASGRTYNEQFF
TRBJ1-4 | . | . | TRBV27 | TGTGCCAGCAGTTTATCGGGAGGTATGGGTGAAAAACTGTTTTTT | CASSLSGGMGEKLFF
TRBJ2-1 | TRBD2 | . | TRBV4-3 | TGCGCCAGCAGCCAAAACCTAGCGGGAGGGGGAAGGTACAATGAGCAGTTCTTC | CASSQNLAGGGRYNEQFF
TRBJ2-7 | . | . | TRBV5-1 | TGCGCCAGCAGCTTGGCACAGATCTACGAGCAGTACTTC | CASSLAQIYEQYF
TRBJ1-1 | . | once | TRBV9 | TGTGCCAGCAGCGTAGTGCAGGGCCAGAACACTGAAGCTTTCTTT | CASSVVQGQNTEAFF
TRBJ1-5 | TRBD1 | few | TRBV19 | TGTGCCAGCGAATCGACAGGGCCTAGCAATCAGCCCCAGCATTTT | CASESTGPSNQPQHF
TRBJ2-1 | TRBD2 | . | TRBV19 | TGTGCCAGTAGGGAAGGGACAGGCGTACTAGCGGGAGTTCGCAATGAGCAGTTCTTC | CASREGTGVLAGVRNEQFF
TRBJ1-1 | . | . | TRBV19 | TGTGCCAGTAGTCCGGTTTGGCCTCCGGGCACTGAAGCTTTCTTT | CASSPVWPPGTEAFF
TRBJ2-1 | . | . | TRBV21-1 | TGTGCCAGCAGCAAAGATCCAGCGGTGGGCAATGAGCAGTTCTTC | CASSKDPAVGNEQFF
TRBJ2-7 | . | few | TRBV12-3/TRBV12-4 | TGTGCCAGCAGGCAAGGGGAAGAGCAGTACTTC | CASRQGEEQYF
TRBJ2-1 | TRBD1 | . | TRBV6-2/TRBV6-3 | TGTGCCAGCAGTTACAGATCCGGGACAGGGGAGAGCTCCTACAATGAGCAGTTCTTC | CASSYRSGTGESSYNEQFF
TRBJ2-7 | . | . | TRBV11-2 | TGTGCCAGCAGCCTAGCTGCTAGGACCTACGAGCAGTACTTC | CASSLAARTYEQYF
TRBJ2-3 | . | . | TRBV30 | TGTGCCTGGACCAAGGACAACACAGATACGCAGTATTTT | CAWTKDNTDTQYF
TRBJ2-4 | . | . | TRBV6-2/TRBV6-3 | TGTGCCAGCAGTAAAAGCATAGCCAAAAACATTCAGTACTTC | CASSKSIAKNIQYF
TRBJ2-7 | TRBD2 | . | TRBV11-2 | TGTGCCAGCAGCGTAGCGGGAAGCCACGAGCAGTACTTC | CASSVAGSHEQYF
TRBJ2-1 | TRBD2 | . | TRBV7-9 | TGTGCCAGCACCCCTGGGGCTAGCGGGACGAATGAGCAGTTCTTC | CASTPGASGTNEQFF
TRBJ1-6 | TRBD1 | . | TRBV2 | TGTGCCAGCACCCTGGACAGGGGCCAAGGGGGGCCCCTCCACTTT | CASTLDRGQGGPLHF
TRBJ1-2 | TRBD1 | . | TRBV3-1/TRBV3-2 | TGTGCCAGCAGCCAACGGAGGACAGGGAACTATGGCTACACCTTC | CASSQRRTGNYGYTF
TRBJ2-2 | TRBD2 | . | TRBV16 | TGTGCCAGCAGCCGACTAGCGACGAACACCGGGGAGCTGTTTTTT | CASSRLATNTGELFF
TRBJ1-3 | . | . | TRBV18 | TGTGCCAGCTCACCATTGACGGGGGAGACCTCTGGAAACACCATATATTTT | CASSPLTGETSGNTIYF
TRBJ2-2 | . | once | TRBV15 | TGTGCCACCAGCAGACCCGGTGCAGGAAACACCGGGGAGCTGTTTTTT | CATSRPGAGNTGELFF
TRBJ2-3 | TRBD2 | . | TRBV5-4 | TGTGCCAGCAGGCCGGGACTAGCCTCAGATACGCAGTATTTT | CASRPGLASDTQYF
TRBJ2-5 | . | . | TRBV15 | TGTGCCACCAGCAGAGGGGGAGGAGGAGAGACCCAGTACTTC | CATSRGGGGETQYF
TRBJ2-3 | . | . | TRBV27 | TGTGCCAGCAGTTGGACCGGGAGTAAGGGAGATACGCAGTATTTT | CASSWTGSKGDTQYF
TRBJ1-1 | TRBD1 | few | TRBV6-5 | TGTGCCAGCATTTGGACAGGGACGAACACTGAAGCTTTCTTT | CASIWTGTNTEAFF
TRBJ2-3 | . | . | TRBV5-1 | TGCGCCAGCAGCTTGGTAGTTGGAGAGACGCAGTATTTT | CASSLVVGETQYF
TRBJ1-5 | TRBD1 | few | TRBV15 | TGTGCCACCAGCAGATCTTCCGGGACAGGGGTCGGCAATCAGCCCCAGCATTTT | CATSRSSGTGVGNQPQHF
TRBJ2-2 | . | . | TRBV27 | TGTGCCAGCAGTTTCGGACTGAACACCGGGGAGCTGTTTTTT | CASSFGLNTGELFF